This T cell receptor beta chain was recovered during a study of blood T cell repertoires in COVID-19. Original handling: How many nucleated cells were present was estimated from reference gene primer amplification. Repertoires were generated with immunoSEQ multiplex PCR, while TCRdb's copy carries only in-frame clones and drops some. V and J calls and clone size follow that table, whereas D and trimming were derived from the DNA. The data contain about 200,000 clones, 80% of them singletons. This CDR3 has 16 amino acids. Trimming took 0 bases from V and 0 from J, leaving 15 bases between them. Germline CDR1 and CDR2: SQVTM and ANQGSEA.

The sample taken for sequencing was PBMCs or T cells enriched from blood (not recorded which). The chain joins TRBV29-1 to TRBJ2-7; D is undetermined. The TCR sequence derives from a middle-aged woman with acute COVID-19. This chain's CDR3 is CSVEDLIAPSSYEQYF. CDR3 DNA sequence: TGCAGCGTTGAAGATCTCATTGCACCGAGCTCCTACGAGCAGTACTTC.